This T cell receptor (beta chain) was sequenced in a study of sequential checkpoint blockade in melanoma (dated by TCRdb to between 2018 and 2021). Some background on the complete study: Patients were assigned by 1:1 randomization to either first-line nivolumab followed by ipilimumab (arm A) or ipilimumab followed by nivolumab (arm B). Maintenance nivolumab came after each of the two trial sequences. DNA from 75 to 95 pretreatment melanoma tumor samples underwent TCRbeta immunosequencing. Roughly 20 patients had matched tumor biopsies taken before treatment and at week 13, after single-agent nivolumab (arm A) or ipilimumab (arm B). About four fifths of the matched tumor biopsy pairs taken before and after treatment were from the same lesion.

Comment on this clone: It has no known antigen specificity. Per-nucleotide qualities are absent, and no much larger clonotype sits a single base away.

Reading from cysteine to phenylalanine, the CDR3 counts 15 amino acids. The read is trimmed to its CDR3 DNA, 45 bases read in frame from base 1. The germline V gene encodes CDR1 SGHRS and CDR2 YFSETQ. The trim is 0 bases for V and 2 bases for J, with a gap of 10 bases between the germline ends. Per the publication, the treatment or condition label means: randomized to nivolumab then ipilimumab (arm A) or the reverse (arm B). Prior DNA-damaging chemotherapy had not been received by any trial patient. CheckMate 064, a randomized, open-label phase II trial of sequential checkpoint blockade, was the source of the samples, all of which came from patients with melanoma. Tumor TCR sequencing used genomic DNA from formalin-fixed paraffin-embedded (FFPE) tissue samples. The immunoSEQ Assay was used to immunosequence TCRbeta CDR3 regions from genomic DNA. Prior to high-throughput sequencing, genomic DNA was amplified by bias-controlled multiplex PCR. The study's own analysis went as follows. To quantify the absolute abundance of each unique TCRbeta CDR3 region, the sequences were collapsed and filtered. Clonality, defined as 1 minus Pielou's evenness, was calculated using only productive rearrangements. Tumor T-cell fraction was calculated by normalizing TCRbeta template counts to usable DNA, which was estimated from several housekeeping genes. A previously published method was used to identify clones whose frequencies were significantly greater in on-treatment samples than in baseline samples. TCRdb retrieved this table from immuneACCESS and kept in-frame rearrangements only. Not all clones are present; in checked studies, unresolved V genes account for under half, and no reason is known for the remainder. The V and J calls and clone size are taken from that table; D and trimming were inferred from the DNA. The sample table holds 13,000 or so clones, of which over 20% were seen once. The ten largest account for about 7% of the sample.

Results and caveats for the whole study, not just this receptor: The response-prediction model combining TCR metrics and mutation burden needs validation in larger, independent patient cohorts. Small sample sizes and reduced statistical power limited the analyses of tumor T-cell fraction within each arm. Tumor T-cell fraction and clonality were found to correlate with PD-L1 staining and CD8+ T-cell counts but not with mutational load. In the nivolumab-first arm (arm A), an association was found between pretreatment tumor TIL clonality and response (P = .04). Clinical benefit was about 30 times more likely to be achieved by patients whose tumor T-cell fraction and clonality increased by week 13.

The starting material was tumor tissue (inferred from file names), obtained from a patient given nivolumab and ipilimumab in sequence. The TCR sequence derives from a human donor with melanoma. Recombination connected TRBV5-1 to TRBJ2-3, with no D gene named confidently. The DNA reads as follows: TGCGCCAGCAGCTTGGCGGAGCGTCTCACAGATACGCAGTATTTT. This codes for CASSLAERLTDTQYF.